This T cell receptor (beta chain) originates from a study of blood T cell repertoires in COVID-19. Study in general: COVID-19 samples from acute and convalescent phases originated in the United States, Italy and Spain.

The germline V gene encodes CDR1 MGHRA and CDR2 YSYEKL. Deletions cut 0 bases from V and 6 bases from J, with 8 bases between. This CDR3 contains 13 residues. Per the authors' pipeline: Amplification from reference gene primers served as the basis for estimated nucleated cell counts. Generated by immunoSEQ multiplex PCR, the TCRdb table keeps only in-frame clones and is missing some. The DNA gave D and trimming, while V, J and clone size come from that table. Of 350,000 to 550,000 clones listed, about 85% are singletons. This sequence originates from a woman younger than 35 with acute COVID-19. The chain is built from TRBV4-1 and TRBJ1-2, with D unresolved. Sequences were obtained from PBMCs or T cells enriched from blood (not recorded which). The CDR3 DNA reads as TGCGCCAGCAGCCAAGATAATCTTCATGGCTACACCTTC. It encodes CASSQDNLHGYTF.